These 19 T cell receptor beta chains were all obtained from the same sample, sequenced in a study of OX40 agonist ivuxolimab in advanced cancers. Some clones are missing from TCRdb's copy, which holds only in-frame ones; the method was immunoSEQ multiplex PCR. The sample carries some 5,600 clones, about 80% recorded once. The sample here was CD4+ or CD8+ T cells sorted from blood, taken in a trial of the OX40 agonist ivuxolimab. The receptors were gathered from an adult with an advanced solid tumor such as melanoma, head and neck, liver or kidney cancer.

This clone came up once. The rearrangement joins TRBV7-9 to TRBJ2-7; no definite D call. V was trimmed by 5 bases and J by 0 bases, leaving 8 bases between them. In germline, CDR1 is SEHNR, CDR2 FQNEAQ (reference sequence). The CDR3 has 13 amino acids. The CDR3: CASSPPGSYEQYF. The DNA of the CDR3 is TGTGCCAGCAGCCCTCCCGGCTCCTACGAGCAGTACTTC.

The V call is TRBV4-3, the J call TRBJ1-2; TRBD1 aligns across 7 bases. The CDR3 length is 15 residues. With V trimmed by 4 bases and J by 0 bases, 5 bases remained unmatched. CDR1 and CDR2 from the germline V gene are LGHNA and YSLEER. CDR3 region: CASSPWDRANYGYTF. CDR3 in DNA: TGCGCCAGCAGCCCATGGGACAGAGCTAACTATGGCTACACCTTC.

The rearrangement uses TRBV7-2 and TRBJ2-1; a weak D match, TRBD2 (6 bases). The CDR3 extends over 18 amino acids. Germline CDR1 SGHTA, CDR2 FQGNSA. Trimming left V 5 bases short and J 0 bases short, with 20 bases between. CDR3 sequence reads: CASSPGVARYSSYNEQFF. CDR3 DNA sequence: TGTGCCAGCAGCCCGGGAGTAGCCCGATACTCCTCCTACAATGAGCAGTTCTTC.

The chain has TRBV7-1 and TRBJ1-6; D is undetermined. TRBV7-1 carries the ORF label, with uncertain function. V gave up 4 bases and J gave up 8 bases, with 9 bases separating them. The CDR3 is made up of 13 amino acids. The chain's CDR3 is CASSLGRDSPLHF. The CDR3 DNA is TGTGCCAGCAGCTTAGGGCGGGATTCACCCCTCCACTTT.

CDR3 sequence (DNA): TGTGCCAGCAGCCCCTCGGGGGGGAGTAGAGAGCAGTACTTC. It codes for CASSPSGGSREQYF. The V gene is TRBV7-2, the J gene TRBJ2-7; the match to TRBD2 covers 8 bases. Trimming took 5 bases from V and 7 from J; bases not matched to a gene: 10. The germline V gene has CDR1 SGHTA and CDR2 FQGNSA. CDR3 length: 14 amino acids.

This clone was counted only a few times. V gene TRBV19 combines with J gene TRBJ2-2; D possibly matches TRBD1 or TRBD2 (5 bases each). The CDR3 length is 15 residues. CDR1 and CDR2 (germline): LNHDA, SQIVND (reference sequence). Deletions cut 5 bases from V and 1 base from J, with 11 bases between. CDR3 residues: CASSRAGRNTGELFF. The CDR3 DNA is TGTGCCAGTAGTCGGGCAGGGAGGAACACCGGGGAGCTGTTTTTT. The variable domain in full, completed from reference TRBV19 and TRBJ2-2, reads DGGITQSPKYLFRKEGQNVTLSCEQNLNHDAMYWYRQDPGQGLRLIYYSQIVNDFQKGDIAEGYSVSREKKESFPLTVTSAQKNPTAFYLCASSRAGRNTGELFFGEGSRLTVL.

The chain couples TRBV13 to TRBJ1-5, with TRBD1 matching 7 bases. Germline CDR1 and CDR2: PRHDT and FYEKMQ (reference sequence). V lost 2 bases and J lost 7; bases outside the gene matches: 14. CDR3 length equals 17 residues. The CDR3 sequence is CASSLRAGGGERQPQHF. In DNA, the CDR3 is TGTGCCAGCAGCTTACGGGCAGGGGGAGGGGAGCGGCAGCCCCAGCATTTT.

The rearrangement links TRBV4-3 to TRBJ2-3, with 16 bases matching TRBD2. Germline V gene lookup returns CDR1 LGHNA and CDR2 YSLEER. V lost 3 bases and J lost 3; bases outside the gene matches: 12. CDR3 length: 20 residues. The CDR3 spells CASSHSHTGLAGGLTDTQYF. The CDR3 DNA is TGCGCCAGCAGCCATTCTCACACGGGACTAGCGGGGGGGCTAACAGATACGCAGTATTTT.

This sequence joins TRBV10-3 and TRBJ2-7, with D unclear. The germline CDR1 and CDR2 sequences are ENHRY and SYGVKD. The ends were cut back, 11 bases at V and 0 bases at J, with 20 bases in the middle. CDR3 length equals 15 residues. CDR3 in amino acids: CASLSEEPSSYEQYF. The CDR3 region has the DNA TGTGCCTCCCTGAGTGAGGAGCCTAGCTCCTACGAGCAGTACTTC.

The chain uses TRBV5-1 and TRBJ1-1; D perhaps matches TRBD1 (5 bases). V lost 4 bases, J lost 6 bases, and 13 bases lay in between. The length of the CDR3 is 13 residues. Germline values: CDR1 SGHRS, CDR2 YFSETQ. The CDR3 DNA is TGCGCCAGCAGCGACGGGACTTTCGCTGAAGCTTTCTTT. This translates into CASSDGTFAEAFF.

The chain uses TRBV7-9 and TRBJ1-4; D is undetermined. In germline, CDR1 is SEHNR, CDR2 FQNEAQ (reference sequence). V lost 7 bases, J lost 4 bases, and 13 bases lay in between. The CDR3 is 14 amino acids. The CDR3 DNA reads TGTGCCAGCAAGCCCGAGGGCATTAATGAAAAACTGTTTTTT. This encodes CASKPEGINEKLFF.

The chain is built from TRBV10-3 and TRBJ1-1; possibly TRBD1 for D (6 bases). The ends were cut back, 8 bases at V and 0 bases at J, with 10 bases in the middle. The CDR3 contains 13 residues. CDR1 and CDR2 (germline): ENHRY, SYGVKD. This CDR3 reads CAIEGVLNTEAFF. In DNA form, the CDR3 reads TGTGCCATCGAGGGGGTCTTGAACACTGAAGCTTTCTTT.

This chain connects TRBV6-6 to TRBJ1-2, with D perhaps TRBD1 (6 bases). V lost 7 bases to trimming and J lost 6 bases, with 12 bases between them. This CDR3 has 12 amino acids. In germline, CDR1 is MNHNY, CDR2 SVGAGI (reference sequence). The CDR3 reads CASIEGGHGYTF. The CDR3 DNA reads as TGTGCCAGCATTGAGGGGGGCCATGGCTACACCTTC.

The CDR3 coding sequence is TGTGCCAGCAGCCCCCCCGGGACAGGGGCGAATGAGCAGTACTTC. It translates to CASSPPGTGANEQYF. This rearrangement joins TRBV11-2 to TRBJ2-7; 10 nucleotides line up with TRBD1. This CDR3 is built from 15 residues. The V and J ends lost 5 bases and 7 bases, in that order; junction bases with no gene match: 11. Looked up from germline, CDR1 is SGHAT and CDR2 is FQNNGV.

The rearrangement uses TRBV15 and TRBJ1-2; possibly TRBD1 for D (5 bases). This CDR3 spans 13 amino acids. CDR1 is LNHNV, CDR2 YYDKDF, per germline (reference sequence). The V end lost 6 bases, the J end lost 4 bases, and 12 bases lay between the germline ends. The CDR3 DNA reads as TGTGCCACCAGTCTAGGGGCAGCCTATGGCTACACCTTC. Protein: CATSLGAAYGYTF.

The J gene is TRBJ2-3, the V gene TRBV9, with 10 bases identical to TRBD2. Germline CDR1 and CDR2: SGDLS and YYNGEE. CDR3 length: 16 amino acids. J gave up 1 base and V 0 bases, and 2 bases lay outside the gene matches. The CDR3 nucleotides read TGTGCCAGCAGCGTAGCTCTAGCGGGGGGCACAGATACGCAGTATTTT. Protein product: CASSVALAGGTDTQYF.

Remarks on this clone: Other DNA sequences from this sample encode an identical CDR3 as well. The chain uses TRBV29-1 and TRBJ2-3; maybe TRBD1 (6 bases). The CDR3 contains 14 residues. V dropped 1 base and J dropped 3 bases, with 11 bases sitting between them. The V gene's germline CDR1 is SQVTM and CDR2 ANQGSEA. This CDR3 reads CSVEGQGYTDTQYF. The DNA of the CDR3 is TGCAGCGTTGAAGGTCAGGGGTATACAGATACGCAGTATTTT.

The genes are TRBV11-3 and TRBJ2-7, with D possibly being TRBD2 (5 bases). V dropped 3 bases and J dropped 7 bases, with 13 bases sitting between them. Per germline, CDR1 SGHNT and CDR2 YENEEA. The CDR3 sequence is 13 residues long. The CDR3 loop is CASSLAPTGEQYF. DNA for the CDR3: TGTGCCAGCAGCTTGGCCCCAACGGGGGAGCAGTACTTC.

The chain is built from TRBV4-2 and TRBJ1-4, with 7 bases aligning to TRBD1. Unmatched junction bases numbered 8, after V lost 0 bases and J lost 7 bases. Germline CDR1 LGHNA, CDR2 YNFKEQ. The CDR3 has 16 amino acids. CDR3 in amino acids: CASSQDPLGGVEKLFF. In nucleotides, the CDR3 is TGTGCCAGCAGCCAAGATCCGCTAGGGGGCGTTGAAAAACTGTTTTTT.